Only one count was recorded for the clone carrying this T cell receptor beta chain. Its target is not known. Drawing of blood for sampling happened at baseline, at cycle 4 day 1, and at cycle 7 day 1. This sample is part of a study of OX40 agonist ivuxolimab in advanced cancers. Study as a whole: Of mixed ages from 23 to 79 and averaging around 60 years, the group was around 78% male. Findings and limits, study-wide: Expanded clones belonging to CD8+ T cells outnumbered, on average, those of CD4+. The authors did not determine the antigen specificity of the expanded peripheral T cells.

From germline, CDR1 is LNHNV and CDR2 YYDKDF (reference sequence). With V trimmed by 3 bases and J by 5 bases, 2 bases remained unmatched. The CDR3 extends over 14 amino acids. Sequencing was performed with immunoSEQ multiplex PCR; in TCRdb, only in-frame clones are kept and a portion is missing. This repertoire shows 65,000 to 75,000 clones, more than 75% found once; its top ten account for about 6.3%. The chain employs TRBV15 and TRBJ2-2; 8 bases agree with TRBD1. The sample here was CD4+ or CD8+ T cells sorted from blood, taken in a trial of the OX40 agonist ivuxolimab. The TCR sequence derives from an adult with an advanced solid tumor such as melanoma, head and neck, liver or kidney cancer. In DNA form, the CDR3 reads TGTGCCACCAGCAGGCGACAGGGGACCGGGGAGCTGTTTTTT. Amino acid sequence: CATSRRQGTGELFF.